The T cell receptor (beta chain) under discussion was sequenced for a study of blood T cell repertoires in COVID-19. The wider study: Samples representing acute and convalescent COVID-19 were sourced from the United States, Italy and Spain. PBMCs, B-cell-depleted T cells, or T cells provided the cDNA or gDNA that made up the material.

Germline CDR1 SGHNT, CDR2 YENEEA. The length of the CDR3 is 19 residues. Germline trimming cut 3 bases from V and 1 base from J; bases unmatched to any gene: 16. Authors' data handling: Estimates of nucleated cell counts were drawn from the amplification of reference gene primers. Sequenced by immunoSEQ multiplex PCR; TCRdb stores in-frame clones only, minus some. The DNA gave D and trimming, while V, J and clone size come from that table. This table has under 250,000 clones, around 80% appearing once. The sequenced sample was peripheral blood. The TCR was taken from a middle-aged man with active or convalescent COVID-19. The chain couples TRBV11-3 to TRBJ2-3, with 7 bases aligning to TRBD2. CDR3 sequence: CASSLDRVGGRFGTDTQYF. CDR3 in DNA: TGTGCCAGCAGCTTGGACCGTGTCGGCGGGAGATTTGGCACAGATACGCAGTATTTT.